The present TCR beta chain was sequenced within a study of cytomegalovirus exposure and HLA in healthy donors. Study-wide results and caveats: Most TCR beta V segments were productive about 87% or about 30% of the time in an earlier analysis.

Points on this clone: Its specificity is unknown.

The PCR ran on 60 Vbeta and 13 Jbeta primers. TCRdb's table, derived via immunoSEQ multiplex PCR, lists solely in-frame clones and lacks some. This table holds 99,000 or so clones, approximately 86% found once. Per the germline V gene, CDR1 is SGHRS and CDR2 is YFSETQ. Trimming left V 2 bases short and J 6 bases short, with 19 bases between. The CDR3 extends over 16 amino acids. The sample taken for sequencing was PBMCs. This receptor was taken from a young man in good health and CMV-seronegative. The chain joins TRBV5-1 to TRBJ2-3; D might be TRBD1 (5 bases). The CDR3 region has the DNA TGCGCCAGCAGCTTTAATATGGGGCCTACTCCGGATACGCAGTATTTT. Residues: CASSFNMGPTPDTQYF.